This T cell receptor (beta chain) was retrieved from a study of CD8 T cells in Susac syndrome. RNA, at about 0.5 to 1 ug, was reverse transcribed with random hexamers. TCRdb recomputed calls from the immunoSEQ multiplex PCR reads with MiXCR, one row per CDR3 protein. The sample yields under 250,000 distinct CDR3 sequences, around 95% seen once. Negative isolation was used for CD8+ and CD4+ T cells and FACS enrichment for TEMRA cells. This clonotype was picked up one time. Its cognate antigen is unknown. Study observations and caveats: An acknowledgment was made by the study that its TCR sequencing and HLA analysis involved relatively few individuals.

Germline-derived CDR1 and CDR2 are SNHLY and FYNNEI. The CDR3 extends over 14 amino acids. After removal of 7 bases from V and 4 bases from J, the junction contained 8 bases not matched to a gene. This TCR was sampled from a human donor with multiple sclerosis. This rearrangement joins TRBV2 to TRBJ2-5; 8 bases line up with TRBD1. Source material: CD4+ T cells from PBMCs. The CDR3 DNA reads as TGTGCCAGCAATCTACAGGGGGTCGGAGAGACCCAGTACTTC. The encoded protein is CASNLQGVGETQYF.